The 11 T cell receptor beta chains below were found in one sample sequenced in a study of T cells after yellow fever vaccination. TCRdb reanalysed the 5' RACE reads using MiXCR and keeps one entry per CDR3 protein. Of about 340,000 distinct CDR3 sequences listed, around 13% are singletons. The material sequenced was CD4+ T cells sorted from PBMCs, taken 15 days after the yellow fever booster vaccination. These receptors were obtained from a man between 18 and 35 years old who received the YFV17D yellow fever vaccine.

This clonotype was detected a few times. This sequence joins TRBV6-5 and TRBJ2-7; TRBD1 might be the D (5 bases). CDR3 length: 11 amino acids. Trimming left V 6 bases short and J 6 bases short, with 9 bases between. Per germline, CDR1 MNHEY and CDR2 SVGAGI. CDR3 sequence: CASSQGVEQYF. The DNA for the CDR3 is TGTGCCAGCAGCCAGGGCGTCGAGCAGTACTTC.

This clonotype appeared a few times. This chain uses TRBV7-2 with TRBJ1-1, with D perhaps matching TRBD1 (5 bases). V lost 1 base to trimming and J lost 8 bases, with 5 bases between them. The length of the CDR3 is 11 residues. The V gene's germline CDR1 is SGHTA and CDR2 FQGNSA. CDR3 in DNA: TGTGCCAGCAGCTTAGAGGGGGAAGCTTTCTTT. It is translated as CASSLEGEAFF.

The genes are TRBV7-2 and TRBJ1-6; TRBD1 is a possible D gene (5 bases). This CDR3 is built from 19 residues. From germline, CDR1 is SGHTA and CDR2 FQGNSA. V lost 6 bases to trimming and J lost 0 bases, with 21 bases between them. In DNA, the CDR3 is TGTGCCAGCAGTGGGAGGGCAGGGAGTCCCAGCTCCTATAATTCACCCCTCCACTTT. Translating gives CASSGRAGSPSSYNSPLHF.

The chain couples TRBV4-1 to TRBJ1-4; 7 nucleotides agree with TRBD1. The CDR3 sequence is 18 residues long. With 1 base clipped from V and 3 bases from J, the junction kept 11 bases outside the gene matches. Germline V gene lookup returns CDR1 MGHRA and CDR2 YSYEKL. Written as DNA, the CDR3 is TGCGCCAGCAGCCAAGGGGTATTAAGGGGGCTGTCTAATGAAAAACTGTTTTTT. It specifies CASSQGVLRGLSNEKLFF.

The table lists this clonotype with a few counts. The genes are TRBV6-5 and TRBJ1-3, with unresolved D. V lost 0 bases and J lost 0, with 12 bases in between. Germline V gene data show CDR1 as MNHEY and CDR2 as SVGAGI. The CDR3 is made up of 17 amino acids. The CDR3: CASSYSILGSSGNTIYF. In DNA form, the CDR3 reads TGTGCCAGCAGTTACTCCATCCTGGGGTCCTCTGGAAACACCATATATTTT.

This clonotype was seen a handful of times. This sequence joins TRBV6-6 and TRBJ2-1, with 10 bases matching TRBD2. The V and J ends lost 8 bases and 3 bases, in that order; junction bases with no gene match: 4. There are 14 residues in the CDR3. CDR1 is MNHNY, CDR2 SVGAGI, per germline (reference sequence). The CDR3 DNA is TGTGCCAGCCAAAGCGGGGGGGACTACAATGAGCAGTTCTTC. This gives the protein CASQSGGDYNEQFF.

This clonotype was picked up a small number of times. The J gene is TRBJ2-1, the V gene TRBV10-1, with D maybe TRBD1 (6 bases). The V end lost 5 bases, the J end lost 8 bases, and 13 bases lay between the germline ends. Germline V gene sequence: CDR1 WNHNN, CDR2 SYGVQD (reference sequence). The CDR3 extends over 13 amino acids. In DNA, the CDR3 is TGCGCCAGCAGTCAGAGGTCAGGGGATGAGCAGTTCTTC. Its protein is CASSQRSGDEQFF.

The J gene is TRBJ2-3, the V gene TRBV7-2, with a possible D match to TRBD1 (5 bases). Trimming took off 7 bases at V and 2 bases at J, with 13 bases between the two ends. This CDR3 is 14 amino acids long. Germline-derived CDR1 and CDR2 are SGHTA and FQGNSA. The DNA for the CDR3 is TGTGCCAGCACCCGTGGACACTTCACAGATACGCAGTATTTT. Translation: CASTRGHFTDTQYF.

This clonotype was seen ten or more times. The rearrangement joins TRBV12-3 or TRBV12-4 to TRBJ2-7, with 8 bases lining up with TRBD2. CDR3 length equals 15 residues. Germline trimming cut 3 bases from V and 4 bases from J; bases unmatched to any gene: 8. The DNA for the CDR3 is TGTGCCAGCAGTTTCCGGGAGCGGGGGTATTACGAGCAGTACTTC. It codes for CASSFRERGYYEQYF.

This chain connects TRBV6-5 to TRBJ1-2; the match to TRBD1 covers 12 bases. With V trimmed by 7 bases and J by 7 bases, 10 bases remained unmatched. CDR1 is MNHEY and CDR2 is SVGAGI in the germline V gene. The CDR3 runs to 15 residues. This chain's CDR3 is CASKGQGAVVLGYTF. The CDR3 coding sequence is TGTGCCAGCAAGGGACAGGGGGCAGTTGTACTTGGCTACACCTTC.

This chain joins TRBV30 and TRBJ2-4, with a possible D match to TRBD2 (6 bases). The CDR3 has 14 amino acids. From germline, CDR1 is GTSNPN and CDR2 SVGIG (reference sequence). V was pared by 4 bases and J by 0 bases, with 10 bases between. The CDR3 loop is CAWKRVLAKNIQYF. The CDR3 DNA sequence: TGTGCCTGGAAGCGGGTCCTAGCCAAAAACATTCAGTACTTC.